Sequencing of this TCR beta chain was carried out in a study of shared clonotypes between healthy human individuals. This table comes from immunoSEQ multiplex PCR, and its TCRdb copy is limited to in-frame clones, with some not included. The sample lists roughly 570,000 clones; 98% were seen once. The germline V gene has CDR1 SQVTM and CDR2 ANQGSEA. The CDR3 covers 10 residues. V gave up 4 bases and J gave up 6 bases, with 7 bases separating them. CD45RO-negative CD8 cells positively selected for CCR7 made up the naive population, which excluded terminally differentiated effector memory CD45RA+ cells.

Material: naive CD8+ T cells sorted from blood. This receptor was taken from a man younger than 40 in good health. The chain is built from TRBV29-1 and TRBJ2-7; D is unclear. CDR3: CSVGGLEQYF. The CDR3 DNA reads as TGCAGCGTTGGTGGCCTCGAGCAGTACTTC.